Listed here is a single T cell receptor (beta chain). The antigen it recognizes is unknown. No qualities accompany the bases; no much larger clone lies one base away. This sample stems from a study of blood T cell repertoires in COVID-19 (dated by TCRdb to the early 2020s). Background for the entire study: Samples covering the acute and convalescent phases of COVID-19 were provided by collaborators in the United States, Italy and Spain. The prospective study material was composed of cDNA or gDNA derived from T cells, B-cell-depleted T cells, or PBMCs. The dataset comprised deeply sampled blood TCRbeta repertoires from subjects exposed to, actively infected with, or recovered from COVID-19. The repertoires were released in a freely available public database meant as a resource for research on the immune response to SARS-CoV-2. The samples were drawn from the first 160 participants of the ongoing ImmuneRACE study and from more than 1,000 subjects provided by 6 global collaborators. The sample metadata nearly always contained a de-identified subject ID, COVID-19 status, age in years and sex. Where available, HLA class I and class II types were obtained from metadata supplied by the sample provider rather than from assay-based typing. General findings and caveats noted by the study authors: Clinical and demographic metadata were provided uncurated, with the amount varying by source and participant.

TCRbeta CDR3 regions were amplified from genomic DNA using the immunoSEQ Assay, a bias-controlled multiplex PCR. As for the original processing: Within the assay, amplification of reference gene primers was used to estimate how many nucleated cells each sample contained. To quantify the absolute abundance of each unique TCRbeta CDR3 rearrangement, sequence reads were collapsed and filtered. Productive Simpson clonality was computed per sample as the square root of Simpson's diversity index over productive rearrangements. The table comes from immuneACCESS by way of TCRdb, which keeps in-frame sequences with V and J called. Part of the clones is missing from these tables; in studies checked, under half for an unresolved V gene and the rest for unknown reasons. V, J and clone size derive from that table, while D and trimming were established from the DNA sequence. Here the sample has 200,000 or so clones; about 91% occur a single time. 2% to 2.5% of the sample lies in the top ten.

CDR1 and CDR2 were assigned from the germline V gene (reference sequence) as LNHDA and SQIVND. Measured from the cysteine to the phenylalanine, the CDR3 is 15 residues long. The kept DNA is CDR3 alone, 45 bases in frame from the first base. Trimming accounts for 1 base at V and 4 bases at J, while the number of junction bases matched to no gene is 3. Enrolling through a virtual design, the prospective study's participants ranged in age from roughly 18 to 100 years and lived across 24 United States geographic areas. Cohort assignment in the prospective study relied on participant-reported clinical history from a screening survey and a study questionnaire. In the prospective study, whole blood, serum and a nasopharyngeal or oropharyngeal swab were collected from each participant by mobile phlebotomists. Participants in the prospective study had the option to provide additional blood draws and questionnaires over a roughly 2-month period. Prospective study blood samples were shipped either frozen or at room temperature before DNA extraction.

Rearrangement joined TRBV19 to TRBJ1-5; 8 bases in the middle match TRBD1. What was sequenced was PBMCs or T cells enriched from blood (not recorded which). This sequence was found in a middle-aged woman with acute COVID-19. The DNA sequence follows: TGTGCCAGTAGTATAGGGACAGGGTTTAATCAGCCCCAGCATTTT. The resulting protein is CASSIGTGFNQPQHF.